This T cell receptor beta chain came from a study of T cell repertoires in cytomegalovirus infection. Study summary: Signatures in public TCR beta sequences pointed to both CMV infection and matching HLA type.

Study-wide points: Ex vivo, HLA-C-restricted CMV-specific TCR beta clonotypes prevailed over the rest of the response. Cumulative frequency (of public TCR beta family members) identified carriers of CMV plus the relevant HLA.

Concerning this clonotype itself: Its antigen remains unidentified.

Germline assignment: CDR1 MNHEY and CDR2 SVGEGT. J was trimmed by 2 bases and V by 8 bases; bases with no gene match: 8. This CDR3 region has 15 residues. A single record per CDR3 protein comes from TCRdb applying MiXCR to the reads. This sample has under 850,000 distinct CDR3 sequences; 35% occur once, and the top ten carry under 3%. This rearrangement joins TRBV6-2 or TRBV6-3 to TRBJ2-3; 9 nucleotides align to TRBD2. The receptor was isolated from a human donor in good health (CMV status not recorded). Some clones in this sample may be carry-over from other donors' samples. The sample was PBMCs. Here the CDR3 reads CASALSGRDTDTQYF. The CDR3 region has the DNA TGTGCCAGCGCCCTTAGCGGGAGAGACACAGATACGCAGTATTTT.